These 20 T cell receptor beta chains share one sample of origin, sequenced in a study of T cells in Graves' hyperthyroidism and ophthalmopathy (dated 2019 in TCRdb). The library was generated by multiplex PCR. Sequencing was carried out with an Illumina HiSeq 2000. The TCR beta CDR3 regions were amplified from the RNA transcripts. The first round of RT-PCR for the TCR CDR3 was performed with the HTBI primer set and the Qiagen OneStep RT-PCR kit. TCRdb took the public reads, trimmed them with fastp at Q25, ran MiXCR for clone calling and kept in-frame beta chains. Each entry merges the rows of one CDR3 protein and shows their most common DNA and genes. The sample table records around 600,000 distinct CDR3 sequences; just under 45% of these occur just once. More than 7% of the sample is held by the ten biggest clonotypes. The sequenced sample consisted of peripheral blood or thyroid tissue (not recorded which). These receptors originate from an adult man with Graves' disease, either hyperthyroidism or ophthalmopathy (not recorded which).

This clonotype appeared many times. V and J are TRBV7-6 and TRBJ1-5; 9 bases line up with TRBD1. J gave up 4 bases and V 5 bases, and 6 bases lay outside the gene matches. Germline V gene sequence: CDR1 SGHVS, CDR2 FNYEAQ. This CDR3 has 15 residues. CDR3 in amino acids: CASSKGQGGNQPQHF. DNA of the CDR3: TGTGCCAGCAGCAAGGGACAGGGAGGGAATCAGCCCCAGCATTTT.

This clonotype showed up just a few times. Written as DNA, the CDR3 is TGTGCCACCAGTGATTTGTCCCCTAGCGGGAGTCTGAGCACAGATACGCAGTATTTT. Protein sequence: CATSDLSPSGSLSTDTQYF. The chain is built from TRBV24-1 and TRBJ2-3; 10 positions match TRBD2. The CDR3 consists of 19 residues. J gave up 0 bases and V 0 bases, and 8 bases lay outside the gene matches. Germline CDR1 is KGHDR and CDR2 is SFDVKD.

Turning to this clonotype: This may be a read error, as it is one base from a much larger clone. The chain employs TRBV2 and TRBJ1-6; D unresolved. The CDR3 runs to 14 residues. Germline lookup yields CDR1 SNHLY and CDR2 FYNNEI. The CDR3 sequence: CASGEYRHNSPLHF. CDR3 coding DNA: TGTGCCAGCGGTGAATACAGACACAATTCACCCCTCCACTTT.

This clonotype was observed once. With a much larger clone just one base away, this may be a read error. The chain combines TRBV2 with TRBJ1-1, with D unclear. Germline V lookup: CDR1 SNHLY, CDR2 FYNNEI. Trimming shortened V by 7 bases and J by 7 bases, and 16 bases separated the two germline ends. This CDR3 comprises 13 residues. In DNA, the CDR3 is TGTGCCAGCATCGAGGGTATTCGGGGTGAAGCTTTCTTT. Translated: CASIEGIRGEAFF.

V is TRBV10-3 and J is TRBJ1-4; unclear D gene. V was pared by 11 bases and J by 11 bases, with 12 bases between. Germline-derived CDR1 and CDR2 are ENHRY and SYGVKD. CDR3 size: 10 residues. The CDR3 loop is CAVRTGKLFF. The CDR3 bases are TGTGCCGTCCGTACCGGGAAACTGTTTTTT.

The rearrangement uses TRBV7-1 and TRBJ2-2, with D possibly TRBD1 on 6 matching bases. TRBV7-1 is designated an ORF whose function remains uncertain. V was clipped by 5 bases and J by 6 bases, with 19 bases between them. The CDR3 is 16 amino acids. The CDR3 loop is CASSAYNRDGAGELFF. CDR3 in DNA: TGTGCCAGCAGCGCATACAACAGGGACGGGGCCGGGGAGCTGTTTTTT.

CDR3 residues: CASGLAPPGHIYGYTF. The CDR3 DNA follows: TGTGCTAGTGGTTTGGCGCCTCCGGGACACATCTATGGCTACACCTTC. V is TRBV12-5 and J is TRBJ1-2, with a weak D call TRBD1 (6 bases). The V gene's germline CDR1 is LGHNT and CDR2 FRNRAP. Trimming cost V 1 base and J 4 bases, with 16 bases left between them. This CDR3 region has 16 residues.

This clonotype was recorded a few times. The V call is TRBV11-3, the J call TRBJ1-1; maybe TRBD1 (5 bases). CDR1 and CDR2 (germline): SGHNT, YENEEA. V dropped 4 bases and J dropped 0 bases, with 12 bases sitting between them. The CDR3 totals 15 residues. CDR3 sequence reads: CASSSRDGMNTEAFF. The DNA of the CDR3 is TGTGCCAGCAGCTCTAGGGACGGCATGAACACTGAAGCTTTCTTT.

This clonotype has ten or more counts. V gene TRBV10-3 combines with J gene TRBJ2-5; D remains unclear. V was shortened by 0 bases and J by 0 bases, with 5 bases between the two germline ends. The germline CDR1 and CDR2 sequences are ENHRY and SYGVKD. This CDR3 contains 14 residues. In DNA form, the CDR3 reads TGTGCCATCAGTGAGTCGAAGGACCAAGAGACCCAGTACTTC. It specifies CAISESKDQETQYF.

There are a few counts of this clonotype. The chain joins TRBV19 to TRBJ2-2; 7 bases fit TRBD1. V trimming: 4 bases; J trimming: 0 bases; junction bases outside the gene matches: 5. Germline V gene lookup returns CDR1 LNHDA and CDR2 SQIVND (reference sequence). The CDR3 contains 16 residues. The CDR3 region has the DNA TGTGCCAGTAGTACGGTCGGGACAGCGAACACCGGGGAGCTGTTTTTT. It codes for CASSTVGTANTGELFF.

This clonotype occurred many times. The V and J genes are TRBV12-3 or TRBV12-4 and TRBJ1-1; D uncertain. Trimming removed 5 bases at V and 1 base at J, with 11 bases between. This CDR3 is built from 14 residues. CDR3 DNA sequence: TGTGCCAGCAGTCCGGACGGCGGGAACACTGAAGCTTTCTTT. It specifies CASSPDGGNTEAFF.

On this clonotype itself: This sequence may be a read error, since a much larger clone differs from it by one base. V and J are TRBV2 and TRBJ1-4, with TRBD1 matching over 8 bases. CDR3 size: 14 residues. J lost 8 bases, V lost 3 bases, and 5 bases had no gene match. Looked up from germline, CDR1 is SNHLY and CDR2 is FYNNEI. DNA for the CDR3: TGTGCCAGCAGTGACCAGGGGGCTCGGGAAAAACTGTTTTTT. This sequence encodes CASSDQGAREKLFF.

This clonotype was counted many times. The CDR3 DNA follows: TGTGCCATCAGTCCCACAGGGGCCGCGAGAAGTGGCTATGGCTACACCTTC. It codes for CAISPTGAARSGYGYTF. This chain connects TRBV10-3 to TRBJ1-2; 7 positions agree with TRBD1. The V segment lost 5 bases and the J segment 4 bases; nucleotides outside the gene matches: 16. Germline lookup yields CDR1 ENHRY and CDR2 SYGVKD. The CDR3 is 17 amino acids.

The chain recombines TRBV24-1 with TRBJ1-1, with D maybe TRBD1 (6 bases). V was pared by 4 bases and J by 11 bases, with 13 bases between. The V gene's germline CDR1 is KGHDR and CDR2 SFDVKD. The CDR3 runs 12 residues. CDR3: CATSEGRGRAFF. The CDR3 nucleotides are TGTGCCACCAGTGAGGGCAGGGGCCGGGCTTTCTTT.

The chain has TRBV5-1 and TRBJ1-6; TRBD1 matches at 7 bases. This CDR3 contains 16 residues. CDR1 is SGHRS, CDR2 YFSETQ, per germline. The trim removed 5 bases at V and 7 bases at J, leaving 12 bases unmatched. CDR3 in amino acids: CASSSSAGQKNSPLHF. The CDR3 nucleotides are TGCGCCAGCAGTTCGTCAGCGGGACAGAAAAATTCACCCCTCCACTTT.

The chain has TRBV7-9 and TRBJ2-7; 8 bases match TRBD2. Per germline, CDR1 SEHNR and CDR2 FQNEAQ (reference sequence). The CDR3 extends over 16 amino acids. Trimming took 4 bases from V and 2 from J; bases not matched to a gene: 10. CDR3 bases: TGTGCCAGCAGCTCCCACCTCACGGGGGGGGCCTACGAGCAGTACTTC. This codes for CASSSHLTGGAYEQYF. Based on the CDR3 plus reference TRBV7-9 and TRBJ2-7, the full variable domain is DTGVSQNPRHKITKRGQNVTFRCDPISEHNRLYWYRQTLGQGPEFLTYFQNEAQLEKSRLLSDRFSAERPKGSFSTLEIQRTEQGDSAMYLCASSSHLTGGAYEQYFGPGTRLTVT.

About this clonotype itself: A read error may explain this, as a much larger clone is one base away. The chain joins TRBV7-8 to TRBJ2-7, with no clear D. The CDR3 has 12 amino acids. The germline V gene encodes CDR1 SGHVS and CDR2 FQNEAQ. The DNA of the CDR3 is TGTGCCAGCAGCAAGGTAAAGGGCGAGCAGCACTTC. This codes for CASSKVKGEQHF.

This clonotype was seen many times. This chain uses TRBV6-5 with TRBJ2-5; D gene ambiguous. CDR1 is MNHEY and CDR2 is SVGAGI in the germline V gene. The CDR3 is 11 amino acids. V was shortened by 9 bases and J by 0 bases, with 5 bases between the two germline ends. The CDR3 DNA reads TGTGCCAGACAGCACCAAGAGACCCAGTACTTC. Protein product: CARQHQETQYF.

On this clonotype: This may come from a read error, since a much larger clone is one base off. It is likely a read error, because the conserved phenylalanine at the end of the CDR3 is missing. This rearrangement joins TRBV15 to TRBJ2-5; no reliable D call. The V and J ends lost 2 bases and 5 bases respectively, with 9 bases between them. The CDR3 loop spans 13 amino acids. Germline V gene sequence: CDR1 LNHNV, CDR2 YYDKDF (reference sequence). The CDR3, as DNA: TGTGCCACCAGCAGATATAAAGGGGAGACCCAGTACCTC. Amino acids: CATSRYKGETQYL.

CDR3 loop: CASSVKTGTGNTIYF. The CDR3 region has the DNA TGTGCCAGCAGCGTTAAGACAGGCACTGGAAACACCATATATTTT. The chain joins TRBV7-6 to TRBJ1-3, with a possible D match to TRBD1 (6 bases). This CDR3 contains 15 residues. Deletions cut 5 bases from V and 2 bases from J, with 13 bases between. Germline V gene data show CDR1 as SGHVS and CDR2 as FNYEAQ. The variable domain in full, completed from reference TRBV7-6 and TRBJ1-3, reads GAGVSQSPRYKVTKRGQDVALRCDPISGHVSLYWYRQALGQGPEFLTYFNYEAQQDKSGLPNDRFSAERPEGSISTLTIQRTEQRDSAMYRCASSVKTGTGNTIYFGEGSWLTVV.